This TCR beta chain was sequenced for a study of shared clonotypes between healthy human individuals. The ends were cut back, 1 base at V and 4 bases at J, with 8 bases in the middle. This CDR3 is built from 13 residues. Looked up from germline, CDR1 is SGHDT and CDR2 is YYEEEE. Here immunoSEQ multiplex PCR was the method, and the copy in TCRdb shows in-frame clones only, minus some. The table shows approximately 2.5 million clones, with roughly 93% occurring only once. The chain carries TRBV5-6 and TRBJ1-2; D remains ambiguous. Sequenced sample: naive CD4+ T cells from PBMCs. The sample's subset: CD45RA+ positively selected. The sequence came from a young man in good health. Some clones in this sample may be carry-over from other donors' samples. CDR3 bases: TGTGCCAGCAGCTTGAAGGGCCGCTATGGCTACACCTTC. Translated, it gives CASSLKGRYGYTF.